This T cell receptor beta chain was sequenced for a study of T cell repertoires in cytomegalovirus infection. TCRdb re-called the reads with MiXCR, one entry per CDR3 protein. Altogether 400,000 to 600,000 distinct CDR3 sequences are present, approximately 46% being singletons, with the ten largest covering just under 45%. Germline V CDR1 and CDR2: SGHVS, FNYEAQ. This CDR3 has 16 amino acids. V dropped 4 bases and J dropped 7 bases, with 20 bases sitting between them. This clonotype turned up a few times. What it binds is unknown. The starting material was cultured PBMCs, obtained from culture after CMV antigen stimulation. The chain links TRBV7-6 to TRBJ2-1; D remains unclear. This clonotype originated in a human donor in good health (CMV status not recorded). Some clones in this sample may be carry-over from other donors' samples. The CDR3 region has the DNA TGTGCCAGCAGCTCCAGAGCCGCGGAGTTGGATAATGAGCAGTTCTTC. Translated: CASSSRAAELDNEQFF.